This TCR beta chain appears in the sequencing data of a study of T cells in Graves' hyperthyroidism and ophthalmopathy. Overall study findings and caveats: Researchers report that a 13 V-J model separated ophthalmopathy from stable hyperthyroidism. Ophthalmopathy, which appeared later, was predicted by the model a median about 6 months before onset.

Worth noting for this clonotype: Its antigen remains unidentified.

J gave up 0 bases and V 4 bases, and 7 bases lay outside the gene matches. The CDR3 length is 17 residues. CDR1 and CDR2 (germline): MGHRA, YSYEKL. TCR beta CDR3 region amplification was performed from RNA transcripts. The study used the HTBI primer set for a first-round RT-PCR of the TCR CDR3. TCRdb fed the multiplex PCR reads into MiXCR, producing one record per CDR3 protein. The sample lists about 290,000 distinct CDR3 sequences, around 15% seen once, with roughly 8.2% in the top ten. Patients with uncontrolled infections, other autoimmune diseases, pregnancy or lactation were excluded. PBMCs were sourced from more than 9 ml fresh peripheral blood.

Source material: blood. This TCR derives from a woman aged 40 to 50 with Graves' hyperthyroidism. J is TRBJ2-1 and V is TRBV4-1; TRBD2 matches at 9 bases. CDR3 amino acids: CASSPLAGDLSYNEQFF. For the CDR3, the DNA is TGCGCCAGCAGCCCTTTAGCGGGAGACCTCTCCTACAATGAGCAGTTCTTC.